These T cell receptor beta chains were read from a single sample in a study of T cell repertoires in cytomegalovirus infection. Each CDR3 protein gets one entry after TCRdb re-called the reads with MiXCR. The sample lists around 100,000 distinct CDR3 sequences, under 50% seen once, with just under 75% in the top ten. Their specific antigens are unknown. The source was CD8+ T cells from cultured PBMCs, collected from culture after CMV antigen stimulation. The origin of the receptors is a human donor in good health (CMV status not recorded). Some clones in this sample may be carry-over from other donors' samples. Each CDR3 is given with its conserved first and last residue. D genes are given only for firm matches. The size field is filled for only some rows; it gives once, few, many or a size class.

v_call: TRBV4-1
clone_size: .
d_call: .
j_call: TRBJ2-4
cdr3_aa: CASSRADRSGGRDIQYF
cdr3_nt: TGCGCCAGCAGCCGCGCAGACCGATCGGGGGGCCGTGACATTCAGTACTTC

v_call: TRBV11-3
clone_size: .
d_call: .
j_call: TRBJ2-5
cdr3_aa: CASSFSRGETQYF
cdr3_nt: TGTGCCAGCAGCTTCTCCCGTGGGGAGACCCAGTACTTC

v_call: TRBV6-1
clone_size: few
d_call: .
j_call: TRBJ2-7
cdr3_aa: CASSDGDGNYEQYF
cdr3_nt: TGTGCCAGCAGTGACGGGGACGGAAACTACGAGCAGTACTTC

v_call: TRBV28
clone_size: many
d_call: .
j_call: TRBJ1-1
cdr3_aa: CASRELEGYNTEAFF
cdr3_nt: TGTGCCAGCAGAGAACTGGAGGGTTATAACACTGAAGCTTTCTTT

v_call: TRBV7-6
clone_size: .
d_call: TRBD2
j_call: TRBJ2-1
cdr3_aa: CASSFRLAGMYEQFF
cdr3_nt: TGTGCCAGCAGCTTCCGACTAGCGGGGATGTATGAGCAGTTCTTC

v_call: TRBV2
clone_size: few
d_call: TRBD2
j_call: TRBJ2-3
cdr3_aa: CASSERGGDYTQYF
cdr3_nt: TGTGCCAGCAGTGAACGGGGAGGGGATTATACGCAGTATTTT

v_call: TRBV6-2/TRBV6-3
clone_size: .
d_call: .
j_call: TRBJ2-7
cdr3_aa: CASRGLSSSYEQYF
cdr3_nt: TGTGCCAGCCGCGGACTGAGCAGCTCCTACGAGCAGTACTTC

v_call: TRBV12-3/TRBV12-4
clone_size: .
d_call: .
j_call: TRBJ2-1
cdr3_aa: CASSWARPNNEQFF
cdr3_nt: TGTGCCAGCAGTTGGGCCAGGCCCAACAATGAGCAGTTCTTC

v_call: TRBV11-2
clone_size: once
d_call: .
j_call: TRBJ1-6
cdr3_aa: CASSSPGGSPLHF
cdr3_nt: TGTGCCAGCAGCTCCCCGGGAGGGTCACCCCTCCACTTT

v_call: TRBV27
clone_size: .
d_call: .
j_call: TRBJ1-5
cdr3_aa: CASSFGGSDQPQHF
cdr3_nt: TGTGCCAGCAGTTTCGGGGGCTCCGATCAGCCCCAGCATTTT

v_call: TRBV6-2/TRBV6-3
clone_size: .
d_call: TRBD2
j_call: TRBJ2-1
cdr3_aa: CASRELAGGSYNEQFF
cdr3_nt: TGTGCCAGCAGGGAACTAGCGGGGGGAAGCTACAATGAGCAGTTCTTC

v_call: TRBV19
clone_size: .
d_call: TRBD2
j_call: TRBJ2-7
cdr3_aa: CASSLGTSGANEQYF
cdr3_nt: TGTGCCAGTAGTCTCGGGACTAGCGGGGCCAACGAGCAGTACTTC

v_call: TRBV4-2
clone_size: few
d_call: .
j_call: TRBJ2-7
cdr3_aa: CASSQDPGPSYEQYF
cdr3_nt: TGTGCCAGCAGCCAAGATCCGGGGCCCTCCTACGAGCAGTACTTC

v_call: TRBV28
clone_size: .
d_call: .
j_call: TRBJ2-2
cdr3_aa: CASSLLGTTGELFF
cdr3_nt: TGTGCCAGCAGTTTACTGGGGACCACCGGGGAGCTGTTTTTT

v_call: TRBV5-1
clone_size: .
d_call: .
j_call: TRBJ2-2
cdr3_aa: CASSSSGVGELFF
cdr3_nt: TGCGCCAGCAGCTCTTCAGGGGTCGGGGAGCTGTTTTTT

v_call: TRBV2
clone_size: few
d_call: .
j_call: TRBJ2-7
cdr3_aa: CASSAPDSFTYEQYF
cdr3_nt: TGTGCCAGCAGTGCTCCGGACAGCTTTACCTACGAGCAGTACTTC

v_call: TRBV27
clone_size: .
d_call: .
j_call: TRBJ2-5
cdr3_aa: CASRGPGVTQYF
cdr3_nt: TGTGCCAGCAGAGGCCCTGGGGTGACCCAGTACTTC

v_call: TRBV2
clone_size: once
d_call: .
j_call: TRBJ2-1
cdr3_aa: CASSGGRSSYNEQFF
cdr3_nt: TGTGCCAGCAGTGGGGGCAGGAGCTCCTACAATGAGCAGTTCTTC

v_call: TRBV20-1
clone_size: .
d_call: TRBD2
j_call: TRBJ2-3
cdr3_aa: CSASSGTRADTQYF
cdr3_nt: TGCAGTGCTAGCAGTGGGACTAGGGCAGATACGCAGTATTTT

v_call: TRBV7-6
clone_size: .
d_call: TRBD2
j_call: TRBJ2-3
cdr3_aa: CASSLGLAGGTQYF
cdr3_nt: TGTGCCAGCAGCTTAGGACTAGCTGGGGGTACGCAGTATTTT

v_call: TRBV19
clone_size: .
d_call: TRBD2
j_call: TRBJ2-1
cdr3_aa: CASSVPGLAGQSSYNEQFF
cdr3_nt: TGTGCCAGTAGTGTTCCGGGACTAGCGGGTCAGAGCTCCTACAATGAGCAGTTCTTC

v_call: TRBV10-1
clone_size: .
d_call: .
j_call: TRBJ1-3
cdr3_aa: CASSESSAGNTIYF
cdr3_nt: TGCGCCAGCAGTGAGAGCAGCGCTGGAAACACCATATATTTT

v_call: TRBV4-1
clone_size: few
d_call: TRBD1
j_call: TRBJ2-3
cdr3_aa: CASSQRQGGSTDTQYF
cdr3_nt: TGCGCCAGCAGCCAAAGACAGGGTGGGAGCACAGATACGCAGTATTTT

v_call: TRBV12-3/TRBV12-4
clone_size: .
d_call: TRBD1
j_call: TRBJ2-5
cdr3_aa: CASSWTGGQETQYF
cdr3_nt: TGTGCCAGCAGTTGGACAGGGGGTCAAGAGACCCAGTACTTC

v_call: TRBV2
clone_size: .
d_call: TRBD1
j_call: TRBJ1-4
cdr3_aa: CASSGVGTGESVEKLFF
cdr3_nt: TGTGCCAGCAGTGGGGTCGGGACAGGGGAGTCGGTTGAAAAACTGTTTTTT

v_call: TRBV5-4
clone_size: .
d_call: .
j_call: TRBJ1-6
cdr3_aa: CASSKDGYSSYNSPLHF
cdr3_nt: TGTGCCAGCAGCAAGGACGGCTACAGCTCCTATAATTCACCCCTCCACTTT

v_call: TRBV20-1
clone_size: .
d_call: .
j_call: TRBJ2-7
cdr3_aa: CSAGVPGTASYEQYF
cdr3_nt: TGCAGTGCGGGGGTCCCCGGGACTGCGAGTTACGAGCAGTACTTC

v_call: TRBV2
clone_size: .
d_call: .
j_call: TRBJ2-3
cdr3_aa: CATSTNTDTQYF
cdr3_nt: TGTGCCACCTCGACAAACACAGATACGCAGTATTTT

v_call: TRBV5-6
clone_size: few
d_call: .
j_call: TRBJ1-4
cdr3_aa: CASSLDSGEKLFF
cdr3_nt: TGTGCCAGCAGCTTGGACAGCGGTGAAAAACTGTTTTTT

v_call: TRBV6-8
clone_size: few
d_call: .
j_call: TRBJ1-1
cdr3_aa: CASSYMVGGRTEAFF
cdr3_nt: TGTGCCAGCAGTTACATGGTCGGGGGAAGGACTGAAGCTTTCTTT

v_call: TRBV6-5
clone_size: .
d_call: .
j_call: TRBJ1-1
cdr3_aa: CASSYSDPNTEAFF
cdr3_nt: TGTGCCAGCAGTTACTCCGACCCGAACACTGAAGCTTTCTTT

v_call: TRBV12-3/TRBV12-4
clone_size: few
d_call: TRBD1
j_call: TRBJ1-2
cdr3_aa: CASTAPGGFGYTF
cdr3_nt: TGTGCCAGCACCGCACCAGGGGGATTTGGCTACACCTTC

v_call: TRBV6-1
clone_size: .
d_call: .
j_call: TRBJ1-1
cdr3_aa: CASSEAPSGGNTEAFF
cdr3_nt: TGTGCCAGCAGTGAAGCCCCGTCGGGCGGGAACACTGAAGCTTTCTTT

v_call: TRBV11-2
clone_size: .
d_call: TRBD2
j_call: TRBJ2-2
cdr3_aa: CASSLPTSGAGELFF
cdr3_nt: TGTGCCAGCAGCTTACCCACTAGCGGCGCCGGGGAGCTGTTTTTT

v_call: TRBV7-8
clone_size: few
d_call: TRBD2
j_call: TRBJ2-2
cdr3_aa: CASSVASGGTGELFF
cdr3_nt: TGTGCCAGCAGCGTGGCTAGCGGGGGGACCGGGGAGCTGTTTTTT

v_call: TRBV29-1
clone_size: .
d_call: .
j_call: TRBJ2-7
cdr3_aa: CSAEDGGGYEQYF
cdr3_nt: TGCAGCGCCGAAGACGGGGGAGGCTACGAGCAGTACTTC

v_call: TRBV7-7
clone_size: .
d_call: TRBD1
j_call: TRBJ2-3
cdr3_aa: CASSSTGVDTQYF
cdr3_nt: TGTGCCAGCAGTTCGACAGGGGTAGATACGCAGTATTTT

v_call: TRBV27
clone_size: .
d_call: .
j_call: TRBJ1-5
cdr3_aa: CASRPIGSSSNQPQHF
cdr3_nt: TGTGCCAGCAGACCCATCGGGAGTAGTAGCAATCAGCCCCAGCATTTT

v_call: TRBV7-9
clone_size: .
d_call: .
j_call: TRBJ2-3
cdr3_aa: CASSQITDTQYF
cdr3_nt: TGTGCCAGCAGCCAGATAACAGATACGCAGTATTTT

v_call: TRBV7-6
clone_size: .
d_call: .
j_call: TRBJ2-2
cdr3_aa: CASSLWGTGELFF
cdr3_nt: TGTGCCAGCAGCTTATGGGGGACCGGGGAGCTGTTTTTT

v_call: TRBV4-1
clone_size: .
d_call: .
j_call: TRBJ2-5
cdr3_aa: CASSQDPSGTLQETQYF
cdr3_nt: TGCGCCAGCAGCCAAGACCCATCGGGGACTCTCCAAGAGACCCAGTACTTC

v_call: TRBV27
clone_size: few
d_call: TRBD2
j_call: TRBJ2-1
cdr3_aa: CASSPAGAGEQFF
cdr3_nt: TGTGCCAGCAGTCCAGCGGGGGCGGGTGAGCAGTTCTTC

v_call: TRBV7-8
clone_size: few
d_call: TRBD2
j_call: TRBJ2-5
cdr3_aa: CASSLGTSGGETQYF
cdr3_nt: TGTGCCAGCAGCTTAGGGACTAGCGGGGGGGAGACCCAGTACTTC

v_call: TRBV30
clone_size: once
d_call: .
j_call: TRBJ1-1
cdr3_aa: CAWIGTALVGTEAFF
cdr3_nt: TGTGCCTGGATTGGAACGGCTCTCGTGGGCACTGAAGCTTTCTTT

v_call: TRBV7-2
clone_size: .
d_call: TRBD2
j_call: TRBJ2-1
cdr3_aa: CASSWSGGNNEQFF
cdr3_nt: TGTGCCAGCAGCTGGAGCGGGGGTAACAATGAGCAGTTCTTC

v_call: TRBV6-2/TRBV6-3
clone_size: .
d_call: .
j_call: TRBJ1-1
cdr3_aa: CASSSSFGAAEAFF
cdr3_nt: TGTGCCAGCAGTTCCTCCTTCGGGGCGGCTGAAGCTTTCTTT

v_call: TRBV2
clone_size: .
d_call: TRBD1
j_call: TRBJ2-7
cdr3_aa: CASSEGTGNAYEQYF
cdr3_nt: TGTGCCAGCAGTGAGGGGACAGGGAATGCCTACGAGCAGTACTTC

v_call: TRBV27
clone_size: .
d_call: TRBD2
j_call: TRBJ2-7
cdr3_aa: CASALGGSSYEQYF
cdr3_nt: TGTGCCAGCGCCCTCGGGGGGAGCTCCTACGAGCAGTACTTC

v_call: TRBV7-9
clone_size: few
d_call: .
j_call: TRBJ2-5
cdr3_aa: CASSLERGTYETQYF
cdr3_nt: TGTGCCAGCAGCTTAGAGCGCGGGACTTACGAGACCCAGTACTTC

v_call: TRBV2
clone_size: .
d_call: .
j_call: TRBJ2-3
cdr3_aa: CASSGVDGMTDTQYF
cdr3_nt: TGTGCCAGCAGTGGGGTGGACGGGATGACAGATACGCAGTATTTT

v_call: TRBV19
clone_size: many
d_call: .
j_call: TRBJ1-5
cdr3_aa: CASSIDLGFGQPQHF
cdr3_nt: TGTGCCAGTAGTATAGATCTGGGTTTCGGTCAGCCCCAGCATTTT

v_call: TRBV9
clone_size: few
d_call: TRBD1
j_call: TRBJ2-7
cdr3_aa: CASSTGGYEQYF
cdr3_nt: TGTGCCAGCAGCACAGGGGGGTACGAGCAGTACTTC

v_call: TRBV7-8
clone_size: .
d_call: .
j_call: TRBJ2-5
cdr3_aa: CASSPLDSQETQYF
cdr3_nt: TGTGCCAGCAGCCCACTAGACAGCCAAGAGACCCAGTACTTC

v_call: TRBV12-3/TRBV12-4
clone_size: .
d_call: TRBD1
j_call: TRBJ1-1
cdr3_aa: CASRGTGGVNTEAFF
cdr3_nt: TGTGCCAGCAGGGGGACAGGGGGAGTGAACACTGAAGCTTTCTTT

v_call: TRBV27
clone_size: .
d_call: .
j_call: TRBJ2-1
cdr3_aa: CASSSGLRLYNEQFF
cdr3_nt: TGTGCCAGCAGTTCTGGTCTCCGTCTGTACAATGAGCAGTTCTTC